The present entry profiles one T cell receptor (beta chain) with its context. In the original workflow: Estimates of nucleated cell counts were drawn from the amplification of reference gene primers. Generated by immunoSEQ multiplex PCR, the TCRdb table keeps only in-frame clones and is missing some. V, J and clone size were drawn from that table, and D and trimming were deduced from the DNA. The sample carries roughly 130,000 clones, 70% to 85% recorded once. The data are from a study of blood T cell repertoires in COVID-19. Study-wide background: Material from acute and convalescent COVID-19 was sourced from the United States, Italy and Spain. The analysed material was cDNA or gDNA that came from T cells, B-cell-depleted T cells, or PBMCs.

CDR3 length: 14 amino acids. The germline V gene has CDR1 GTSNPN and CDR2 SVGIG (reference sequence). The ends were cut back, 0 bases at V and 0 bases at J, with 8 bases in the middle. The sequencing input was peripheral blood. The V and J genes are TRBV30 and TRBJ1-1, with D possibly TRBD1 on 5 matching bases. The source is an elderly woman with acute or convalescent COVID-19. This chain's CDR3 is CAWSVRGVNTEAFF. DNA for the CDR3: TGTGCCTGGAGTGTTAGGGGTGTGAACACTGAAGCTTTCTTT.